This T cell receptor beta chain was identified during a study of cytotoxic CD8 clonotypes in ibrutinib-treated CLL. TCRdb keeps only in-frame clones here, not all; method: immunoSEQ multiplex PCR. This table holds more than 20,000 clones, roughly 70% found once. Germline loops: CDR1 MNHNY, CDR2 SVGAGI (reference sequence). The CDR3 length is 14 residues. J was trimmed by 7 bases and V by 4 bases; bases with no gene match: 7. The J gene is TRBJ1-5, the V gene TRBV6-6, with 7 bases fitting TRBD1. Sequencing used PBMCs, obtained before ibrutinib treatment. This TCR came from a human donor with chronic lymphocytic leukemia. In DNA form, the CDR3 reads TGTGCCAGCAGTTCTCTTAGGGGGCTGCAGCCCCAGCATTTT. The encoded protein is CASSSLRGLQPQHF.